A selection of T cell receptor beta chains follows, all from one sample in a study of blood T cell repertoires in COVID-19. Repertoires were generated with immunoSEQ multiplex PCR, while TCRdb's copy carries only in-frame clones and drops some. The sample lists around 25,000 clones; about four fifths were seen once. What was sequenced was peripheral blood. These receptors came from a man aged 65 to 79 with acute or convalescent COVID-19. Each CDR3 is given with its conserved first and last residue. Each record gives: J gene, V gene, clone size, D gene, CDR3 DNA, CDR3 protein. D genes are given only for firm matches. Size is omitted from some rows. Given values are once, few, many or a class for expanded clones.

J: TRBJ1-1; V: TRBV6-5; size: -; D: -; DNA: TGTGCCAGCAGTTACGGAACATCAGGTGAAGCTTTCTTT; CDR3: CASSYGTSGEAFF
J: TRBJ2-2; V: TRBV5-4; size: -; D: -; DNA: TGTGCCAGCAGCTTGGGACTAGCGAACACCGGGGAGCTGTTTTTT; CDR3: CASSLGLANTGELFF
J: TRBJ1-3; V: TRBV19; size: few; D: -; DNA: TGTGCCAGTAGTATAGCCTCCTCTGGAAACACCATATATTTT; CDR3: CASSIASSGNTIYF
J: TRBJ1-1; V: TRBV5-1; size: -; D: TRBD1; DNA: TGCGCCAGCAGCTTACAGGGGACTGAAGCTTTCTTT; CDR3: CASSLQGTEAFF
J: TRBJ1-6; V: TRBV6-1; size: -; D: TRBD1; DNA: TGTGCCAGCCTTGAACAGGGGGCGAGAAATTCACCCCTCCACTTT; CDR3: CASLEQGARNSPLHF
J: TRBJ2-7; V: TRBV4-3; size: -; D: -; DNA: TGCGCCAGCAGCCAAGATTTACATACGAAGCAGTACTTC; CDR3: CASSQDLHTKQYF
J: TRBJ2-2; V: TRBV18; size: -; D: -; DNA: TGTGCCAGCTCACCACCGAAGGGGCCGAACACCGGGGAGCTGTTTTTT; CDR3: CASSPPKGPNTGELFF
J: TRBJ1-6; V: TRBV19; size: few; D: -; DNA: TGTGCATCCCGGACGGGGAATTCACCCCTCCACTTT; CDR3: CASRTGNSPLHF
J: TRBJ2-3; V: TRBV9; size: -; D: TRBD2; DNA: TGTGCCAGCAGCTTTCCCGGGGGGGCCCTTTTTTTT; CDR3: CASSFPGGALFF
J: TRBJ1-5; V: TRBV4-3; size: -; D: -; DNA: TGCGCCAGCAGCCTAAGCAGGGGCGTTCAGCCCCAGCATTTT; CDR3: CASSLSRGVQPQHF
J: TRBJ1-6; V: TRBV2; size: -; D: -; DNA: TGTGCCAGCAATCAAGTCCAACGCGGTTCACCCCTCCACTTT; CDR3: CASNQVQRGSPLHF
J: TRBJ2-7; V: TRBV7-2; size: many; D: TRBD2; DNA: TGTGCCAGCAGCTTGACGACTAGCGTCTACGAGCAGTACTTC; CDR3: CASSLTTSVYEQYF
J: TRBJ2-1; V: TRBV5-4; size: -; D: TRBD2; DNA: TGTGCCAGCAGCCGAGGACTAGCGGGGCGCTCCTACAATGAGCAGTTCTTC; CDR3: CASSRGLAGRSYNEQFF
J: TRBJ2-7; V: TRBV3-1/TRBV3-2; size: few; D: -; DNA: TGTGCCAGCAGCCAAATGGGCCCGGACGAGCAGTACTTC; CDR3: CASSQMGPDEQYF
J: TRBJ1-6; V: TRBV18; size: -; D: -; DNA: TGTGCCAGCTCACCACCTGTGACAGGACCGAATTCACCCCTCCACTTT; CDR3: CASSPPVTGPNSPLHF
J: TRBJ1-2; V: TRBV9; size: many; D: -; DNA: TGTGCCAGCACCGCCGGGCCAGGGGAAAGCTATGGCTACACCTTC; CDR3: CASTAGPGESYGYTF
J: TRBJ2-1; V: TRBV7-9; size: -; D: TRBD2; DNA: TGTGCCAGCACCGCGCTAGCGGGGGGGAAGAATGAGCAGTTCTTC; CDR3: CASTALAGGKNEQFF
J: TRBJ1-3; V: TRBV7-8; size: -; D: TRBD1; DNA: TGTGCCAGCAGCCGCGACAGGGCGGTGGGTGGAAACACCATATATTTT; CDR3: CASSRDRAVGGNTIYF
J: TRBJ1-5; V: TRBV6-5; size: -; D: -; DNA: TGTGCCAGCAGTTCGGAAGGGGCAGCCAGGAATCAGCCCCAGCATTTT; CDR3: CASSSEGAARNQPQHF